The rows below give T cell receptor beta chains drawn from one sample of a study of cytomegalovirus exposure and HLA in healthy donors. Measured with immunoSEQ multiplex PCR; TCRdb has only the in-frame clones, and not every one. The sample includes 60,000 to 80,000 clones, more than 75% seen only once; the top ten take around 3%. The material sequenced was PBMCs. The receptors were sampled from a girl between 5 and 17 years old in good health and CMV-seropositive. CDR3s include the opening cysteine and the closing phenylalanine or tryptophan. Each record gives: J gene, V gene, D gene, clone size, CDR3 DNA, CDR3 protein. A D gene is named only where the DNA matches it firmly. The listing skips clone size in some rows; elsewhere it reads once, few, many or a size class.

TRBJ1-1 TRBV7-7 TRBD1 - TGTGCTAGCAGCCCCCTCACAGGGGGTGAAGCTTTCTTT CASSPLTGGEAFF
TRBJ2-1 TRBV7-6 - once TGTGCCAGCAGCGAGTTCAGGGCTAGGGGGTCCTACAATGAGCAGTTCTTC CASSEFRARGSYNEQFF
TRBJ1-1 TRBV2 TRBD1 once TGTGCCAGCAGTGTCATAAAGTGGAGACAGGGACGGCAAACTGAAGCTTTCTTT CASSVIKWRQGRQTEAFF
TRBJ1-1 TRBV7-5 - - TGTGCCAGAAGCCTGAAAAGAGATGTCAGACAGAGCATGAACACTGAAGCTTTCTTT CARSLKRDVRQSMNTEAFF
TRBJ2-2 TRBV30 - - TGTGCCTGGAAATCCTTCCGGGTCGGGGAGCTGTTTTTT CAWKSFRVGELFF
TRBJ2-1 TRBV7-9 TRBD2 - TGTGCCAGCAGCTTATTACTAGCGGGAGATGAGCAGTTCTTC CASSLLLAGDEQFF
TRBJ2-7 TRBV2 TRBD1 few TGTGCCAGCTTGGACAGGGGGGCCTACGAGCAGTACTTC CASLDRGAYEQYF
TRBJ1-1 TRBV2 - - TGTGCCAGCAGTGATATAGCGAACACTGAAGCTTTCTTT CASSDIANTEAFF
TRBJ1-4 TRBV9 TRBD1 - TGTGCCAGCAGCCTATCGGACAGGTACAATGAAAAACTGTTTTTT CASSLSDRYNEKLFF
TRBJ2-5 TRBV18 TRBD1 - TGTGCCAGCTCAACACTGGACAGGGGAGAGGAGACCCAGTACTTC CASSTLDRGEETQYF
TRBJ1-5 TRBV6-1 - - TGTGCCAGCAGTTCTCAAAACAGCCAGCCCCAGCATTTT CASSSQNSQPQHF
TRBJ2-5 TRBV7-8 - - TGTGCCAGCAGCTTGGTTTTGACACCGACGGAGACCCAGTACTTC CASSLVLTPTETQYF
TRBJ1-4 TRBV10-3 TRBD1 few TGTGCCATCAGTGAATCAGGGACAGATTTGGAAGAAAAACTGTTTTTT CAISESGTDLEEKLFF
TRBJ2-1 TRBV18 TRBD2 - TGTGCCAGCTCAGGGACTAGCGGGAGAGATGAGCAGTTCTTC CASSGTSGRDEQFF
TRBJ2-7 TRBV5-1 - - TGCGCCAGCAGCTTGGACTTAACCTACGAGCAGTACTTC CASSLDLTYEQYF
TRBJ2-1 TRBV20-1 - - TGCAGTGCTAATCCAATGGCCGAGCAGTTCTTC CSANPMAEQFF
TRBJ2-1 TRBV28 TRBD2 - TGTGCCAGCAGTTTGCGGGAGGCAGCGGATGAGCAGTTCTTC CASSLREAADEQFF
TRBJ2-6 TRBV2 - few TGTGCCAGCAGTCCAGATTCTGGGGCCAACGTCCTGACTTTC CASSPDSGANVLTF
TRBJ2-7 TRBV7-8 - - TGTGCCAGCAGCCCAGCGACAGGCTACGAGCAGTACTTC CASSPATGYEQYF
TRBJ1-6 TRBV6-5 - - TGTGCCAGCAGTTATATAAGTAGCTCCTATAATTCACCCCTCCACTTT CASSYISSSYNSPLHF
TRBJ2-5 TRBV5-4 TRBD2 - TGTGCCAGCAGCTTGCGGGGGAGTGCTAGCGGGAGAGGTTTGGAGACCCAGTACTTC CASSLRGSASGRGLETQYF
TRBJ2-7 TRBV5-4 - - TGTGCCAGCAGCTTGGGGACCCGGGTAGCGGAGTACTTC CASSLGTRVAEYF
TRBJ2-1 TRBV9 TRBD2 - TGTGCCAGCAGCGCGGGGGGGACTATTCGTGAGCAGTTCTTC CASSAGGTIREQFF
TRBJ1-1 TRBV2 - - TGTGCCAGCACCATGCGATCCATCTCCCCTGAAGCTTTCTTT CASTMRSISPEAFF
TRBJ2-7 TRBV7-9 TRBD1 once TGTGCCAGCAGCTTGGCATCGGGACAGGGGGCTTCCTACGAGCAGTACTTC CASSLASGQGASYEQYF
TRBJ1-1 TRBV6-5 - - TGTGCCAGCAGTTACGTCGGGGGTAACACTGAAGCTTTCTTT CASSYVGGNTEAFF
TRBJ1-4 TRBV9 - - TGTGCCAGCAGCCGGGGGGATGCAACTAATGAAAAACTGTTTTTT CASSRGDATNEKLFF
TRBJ2-5 TRBV7-2 TRBD2 - TGTGCCAGCAGCTTAACGGAGGGACTAGCGGGGTGGAGAAAGACCCAGTACTTC CASSLTEGLAGWRKTQYF
TRBJ2-3 TRBV6-6 - - TGTGCCAGCAGCTTCCTGGGCTCCACAGATACGCAGTATTTT CASSFLGSTDTQYF
TRBJ1-5 TRBV6-1 - once TGTGCCAGCAGTCAAAGGGGACAGCCCCAGCATTTT CASSQRGQPQHF
TRBJ2-2 TRBV6-5 TRBD2 - TGTGCCAGCAGTGGGACTAGCGGGGCGTCCATGTTTTTT CASSGTSGASMFF
TRBJ2-2 TRBV28 TRBD2 - TGTGCCAGCAGTACGGGAGGGCAAAAGGCGGGGGAGCTGTTTTTT CASSTGGQKAGELFF
TRBJ2-1 TRBV9 - - TGTGCCAGCAGCGTATCCAGCTCCTACAATGAGCAGTTCTTC CASSVSSSYNEQFF
TRBJ1-5 TRBV2 - - TGTGCCAGTGGAGGGCAGCTTAATCAGCCCCAGCATTTT CASGGQLNQPQHF
TRBJ1-1 TRBV5-1 TRBD1 - TGCGCCAGCAGCAAAGGACAGGGGGCAGGAGGCACTGAAGCTTTCTTT CASSKGQGAGGTEAFF
TRBJ2-2 TRBV6-6 - few TGTGCCAGCAGTTACTCACCAGGGGACACCGGGGAGCTGTTTTTT CASSYSPGDTGELFF
TRBJ2-5 TRBV6-1 - - TGTGCCAGCAGTGGATACAGGGAGGGGACCCAGTACTTC CASSGYREGTQYF
TRBJ1-6 TRBV15 - - TGTGCCACCAGCCGAGGCGGGGCGGGAGATTCACCCCTCCACTTT CATSRGGAGDSPLHF
TRBJ2-7 TRBV5-1 TRBD1 - TGCGCCAGCAGCTTTCAACAGGGGCCCTCCTACGAGCAGTACTTC CASSFQQGPSYEQYF
TRBJ1-1 TRBV18 - - TGTGCCAGCTCACCATCGACGGGGGGGAACACTGAAGCTTTCTTT CASSPSTGGNTEAFF
TRBJ2-6 TRBV6-1 TRBD1 - TGTGCCAGCAGTGGACAGGGGGCTGGGGCCAACGTCCTGACTTTC CASSGQGAGANVLTF
TRBJ1-3 TRBV10-1 - - TGCGCCAGCAGTGAGGCAGGGCCGACGTATTTT CASSEAGPTYF
TRBJ1-1 TRBV14 - - TGTGCCAGCAGCCAAAGGGTAACGGGAAACACTGAAGCTTTCTTT CASSQRVTGNTEAFF
TRBJ2-2 TRBV4-1 - - TGCGCCAGCAGCCTACAGGGTGGGGAGCTGTTTTTT CASSLQGGELFF
TRBJ1-2 TRBV14 - - TGTGCCAGCAGCTCGACGCGGACAGCAAACTATGGCTACACCTTC CASSSTRTANYGYTF
TRBJ1-1 TRBV10-3 TRBD1 - TGTGCCATCAGTGGAGGGGACAGCATGAACACTGAAGCTTTCTTT CAISGGDSMNTEAFF
TRBJ2-1 TRBV5-1 TRBD2 - TGCGCCAGCACCACCGCTAGCGGGGGCACCTACAATGAGCAGTTCTTC CASTTASGGTYNEQFF
TRBJ2-7 TRBV29-1 - - TGCAGCGTCCCAGACAGGCCAGGGTACTACGAGCAGTACTTC CSVPDRPGYYEQYF
TRBJ1-1 TRBV6-5 TRBD1 once TGTGCCAGCAGTACCGCACAGGGGGGTGACACTGAAGCTTTCTTT CASSTAQGGDTEAFF